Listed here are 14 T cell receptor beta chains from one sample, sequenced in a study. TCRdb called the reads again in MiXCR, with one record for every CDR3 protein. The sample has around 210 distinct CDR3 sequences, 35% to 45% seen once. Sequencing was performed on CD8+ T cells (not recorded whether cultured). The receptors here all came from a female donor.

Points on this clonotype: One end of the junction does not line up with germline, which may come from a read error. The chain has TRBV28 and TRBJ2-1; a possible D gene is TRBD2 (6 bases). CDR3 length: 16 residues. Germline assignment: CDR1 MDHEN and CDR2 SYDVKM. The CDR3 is CASSEYAGRSYDEQFF. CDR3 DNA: TGTGCCAGCAGTGAATATGCGGGACGGTCCTACGATGAGCAGTTCTTC. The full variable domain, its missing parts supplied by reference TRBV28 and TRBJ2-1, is DVKVTQSSRYLVKRTGEKVFLECVQDMDHENMFWYRQDPGLGLRLIYFSYDVKMKEKGDIPEGYSVSREKKERFSLILESASTNQTSMYLCASSEYAGRSYDEQFFGPGTRLTVL.

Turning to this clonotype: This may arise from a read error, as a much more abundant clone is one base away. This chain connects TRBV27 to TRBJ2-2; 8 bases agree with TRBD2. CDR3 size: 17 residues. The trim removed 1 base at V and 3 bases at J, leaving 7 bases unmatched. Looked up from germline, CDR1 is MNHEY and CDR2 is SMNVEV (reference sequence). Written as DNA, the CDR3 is TGTGCCAGCAGTTTATATTCGGGGGGGCGGGACACCGGGGAGCTGTTTTTT. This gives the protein CASSLYSGGRDTGELFF.

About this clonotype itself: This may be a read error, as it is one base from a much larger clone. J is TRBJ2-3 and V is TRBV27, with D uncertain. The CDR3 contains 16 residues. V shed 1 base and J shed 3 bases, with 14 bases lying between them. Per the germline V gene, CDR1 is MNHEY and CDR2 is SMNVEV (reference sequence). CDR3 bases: TGTGCCAGCAGTTTATATGGACCCCTCAGGACAGATACGCAGTATTTT. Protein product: CASSLYGPLRTDTQYF.

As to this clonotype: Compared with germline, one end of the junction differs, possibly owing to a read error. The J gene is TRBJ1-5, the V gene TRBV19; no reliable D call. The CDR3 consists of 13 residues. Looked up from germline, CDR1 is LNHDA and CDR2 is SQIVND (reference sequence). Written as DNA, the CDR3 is TGTGCCAGTAGTATTTATAGCAATCAGCCCCAGCGTTTT. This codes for CASSIYSNQPQRF.

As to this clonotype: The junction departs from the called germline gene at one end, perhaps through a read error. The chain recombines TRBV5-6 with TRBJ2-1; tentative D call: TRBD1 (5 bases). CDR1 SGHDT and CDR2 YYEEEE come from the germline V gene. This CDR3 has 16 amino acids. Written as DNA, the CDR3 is TGTGTCAGCAGCTCCCCTTACAGGAGATCCCACAATGAGCAGTTCTTC. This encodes CVSSSPYRRSHNEQFF.

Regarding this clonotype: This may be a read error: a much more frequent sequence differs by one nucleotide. The CDR3 bases are TGTGCCATCAGCCCAGGACAGGGAATAGGCCATGGCTACACCTTC. It encodes CAISPGQGIGHGYTF. V gene TRBV10-3 combines with J gene TRBJ1-2; 8 nucleotides agree with TRBD1. The CDR3 has 15 amino acids. Germline V gene sequence: CDR1 ENHRY, CDR2 SYGVKD. Trimming cost V 6 bases and J 6 bases; bases outside gene matches: 12.

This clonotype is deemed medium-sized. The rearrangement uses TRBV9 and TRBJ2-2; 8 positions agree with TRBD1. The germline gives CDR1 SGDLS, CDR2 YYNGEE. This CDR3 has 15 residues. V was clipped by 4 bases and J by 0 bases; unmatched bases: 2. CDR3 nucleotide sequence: TGTGCCAGCAGCTCAGGGGGCTCGAACACCGGGGAGCTGTTTTTT. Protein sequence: CASSSGGSNTGELFF. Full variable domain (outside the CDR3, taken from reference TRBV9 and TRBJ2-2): DSGVTQTPKHLITATGQRVTLRCSPRSGDLSVYWYQQSLDQGLQFLIQYYNGEERAKGNILERFSAQQFPDLHSELNLSSLELGDSALYFCASSSGGSNTGELFFGEGSRLTVL.

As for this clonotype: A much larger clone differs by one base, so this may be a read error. The CDR3 sequence: CASSKAGLNEQFF. CDR3 DNA: TGTGCCAGCAGTAAAGCGGGCTTAAATGAGCAGTTCTTC. V and J are TRBV25-1 and TRBJ2-1, with a weak D call TRBD2 (6 bases). Germline values: CDR1 MGHDK, CDR2 SYGVNS. V lost 5 bases, J lost 7 bases, and 12 bases lay in between. The CDR3 totals 13 residues. Based on the CDR3 plus reference TRBV25-1 and TRBJ2-1, the full variable domain is EADIYQTPRYLVIGTGKKITLECSQTMGHDKMYWYQQDPGMELHLIHYSYGVNSTEKGDLSSESTVSRIRTEHFPLTLESARPSHTSQYLCASSKAGLNEQFFGPGTRLTVL.

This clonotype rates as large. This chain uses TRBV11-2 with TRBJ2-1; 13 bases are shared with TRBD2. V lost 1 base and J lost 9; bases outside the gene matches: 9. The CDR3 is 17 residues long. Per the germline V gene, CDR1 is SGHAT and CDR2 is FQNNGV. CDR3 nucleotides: TGTGCCAGCAGCTTAGGGGGACTAGCGGGGATTCGAAGTGAGCAGTTCTTC. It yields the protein CASSLGGLAGIRSEQFF.

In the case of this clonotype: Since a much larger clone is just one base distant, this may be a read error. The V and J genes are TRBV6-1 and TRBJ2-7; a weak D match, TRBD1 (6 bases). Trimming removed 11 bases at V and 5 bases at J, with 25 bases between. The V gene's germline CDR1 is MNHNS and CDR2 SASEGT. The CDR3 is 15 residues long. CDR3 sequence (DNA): TGTGCCGTGAACCTAGGGGACAACCTGGTCGACGAGCAGTACTTC. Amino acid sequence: CAVNLGDNLVDEQYF.

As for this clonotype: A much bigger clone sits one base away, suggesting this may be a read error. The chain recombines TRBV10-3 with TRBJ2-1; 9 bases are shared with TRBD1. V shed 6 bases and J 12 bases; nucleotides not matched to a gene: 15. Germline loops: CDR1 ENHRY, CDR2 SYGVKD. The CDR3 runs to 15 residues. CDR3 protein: CAIRSQGAVSHGQFF. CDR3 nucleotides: TGTGCCATCAGATCACAGGGGGCGGTGAGCCATGGGCAGTTCTTC.

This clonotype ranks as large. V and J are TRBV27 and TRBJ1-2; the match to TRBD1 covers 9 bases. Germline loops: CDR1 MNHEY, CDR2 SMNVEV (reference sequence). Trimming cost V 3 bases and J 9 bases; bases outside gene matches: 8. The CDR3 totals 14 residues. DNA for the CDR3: TGTGCCAGCAGTTTCATGGGACAGGGTGGGAGCTACACCTTC. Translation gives CASSFMGQGGSYTF.

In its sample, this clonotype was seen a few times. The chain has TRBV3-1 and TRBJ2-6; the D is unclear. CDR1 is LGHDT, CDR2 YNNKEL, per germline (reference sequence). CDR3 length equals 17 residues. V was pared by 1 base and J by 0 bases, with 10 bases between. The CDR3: CASSQVHRASGANVLTF. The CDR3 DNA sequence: TGTGCCAGCAGCCAAGTCCACAGAGCCTCTGGGGCCAACGTCCTGACTTTC. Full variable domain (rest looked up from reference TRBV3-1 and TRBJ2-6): DTAVSQTPKYLVTQMGNDKSIKCEQNLGHDTMYWYKQDSKKFLKIMFSYNNKELIINETVPNRFSPKSPDKAHLNLHINSLELGDSAVYFCASSQVHRASGANVLTFGAGSRLTVL.

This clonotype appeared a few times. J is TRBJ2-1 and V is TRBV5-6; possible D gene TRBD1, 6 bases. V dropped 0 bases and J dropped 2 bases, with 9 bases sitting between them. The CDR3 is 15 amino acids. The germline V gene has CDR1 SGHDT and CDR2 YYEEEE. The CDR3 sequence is CASSLGTGPYNEQFF. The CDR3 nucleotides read TGTGCCAGCAGCTTGGGAACAGGGCCCTACAATGAGCAGTTCTTC. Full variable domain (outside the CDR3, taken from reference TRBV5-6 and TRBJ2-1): DAGVTQSPTHLIKTRGQQVTLRCSPKSGHDTVSWYQQALGQGPQFIFQYYEEEERQRGNFPDRFSGHQFPNYSSELNVNALLLGDSALYLCASSLGTGPYNEQFFGPGTRLTVL.